This T cell receptor (beta chain) was documented in a study of radiation and T cells in renal cell carcinoma. CDR3 length: 15 amino acids. V was pared by 3 bases and J by 1 base, with 4 bases of the junction left unmatched. The germline gives CDR1 LNHDA, CDR2 SQIVND (reference sequence). TCRdb keeps only in-frame clones here, not all; method: immunoSEQ multiplex PCR. The sample records just over 95,000 clones, 75% to 90% being singletons. The time point: baseline pretreatment blood. Treatment reported: 15 Gy SBRT to primary tumor, nephrectomy 4 weeks later. This receptor was obtained from a man in his forties or fifties with renal cell carcinoma. V gene TRBV19 combines with J gene TRBJ2-5; 8 nucleotides match TRBD1. Sequencing used blood, obtained from a patient whose treatment included radiotherapy and nephrectomy. The CDR3 loop is CASSIGQGSQETQYF. DNA of the CDR3: TGTGCCAGTAGTATTGGACAGGGTTCCCAAGAGACCCAGTACTTC.